The entry that follows covers one T cell receptor (beta chain) sequence. The antigen is undetermined. Trimming stripped 3 bases from V and 0 bases from J, with 15 bases between. Germline V gene sequence: CDR1 LNHDA, CDR2 SQIVND (reference sequence). The length of the CDR3 is 17 residues. Ahead of DNA extraction, samples held about 0.95-10 million cryopreserved PBMC each. Sequencing used immunoSEQ v3.0 at survey level. Only in-frame clones appear in the TCRdb table, and some are missing; sequencing was by immunoSEQ multiplex PCR. This repertoire shows about 19,000 clones, more than 80% found once; its top ten account for around 10%. This sample was included in a study of long-term antiretroviral therapy in people with HIV. The study, taken as a whole, reports: The blood, collected between about 2003 and 2017, was possibly taken under older ART regimens.

The chain links TRBV19 to TRBJ1-3; maybe TRBD1 (6 bases). Sequenced material: unsorted PBMCs, taken 0.2 years after starting antiretroviral therapy. The sequence came from a woman aged 40 to 55 with HIV. The CDR3 sequence is CASSISSGGFSGNTIYF. The CDR3 DNA is TGTGCCAGTAGTATTTCATCGGGGGGCTTCTCTGGAAACACCATATATTTT.